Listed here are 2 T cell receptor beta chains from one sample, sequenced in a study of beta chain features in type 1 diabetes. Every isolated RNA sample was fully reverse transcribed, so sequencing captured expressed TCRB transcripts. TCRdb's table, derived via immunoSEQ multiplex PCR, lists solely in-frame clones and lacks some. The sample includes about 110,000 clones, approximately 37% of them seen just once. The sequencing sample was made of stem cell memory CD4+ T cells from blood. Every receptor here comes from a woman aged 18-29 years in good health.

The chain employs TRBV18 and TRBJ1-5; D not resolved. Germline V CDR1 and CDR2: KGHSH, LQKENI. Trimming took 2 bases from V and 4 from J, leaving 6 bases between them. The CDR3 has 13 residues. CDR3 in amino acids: CASSPGGNQPQHF. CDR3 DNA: TGTGCCAGCTCACCAGGAGGGAATCAGCCCCAGCATTTT.

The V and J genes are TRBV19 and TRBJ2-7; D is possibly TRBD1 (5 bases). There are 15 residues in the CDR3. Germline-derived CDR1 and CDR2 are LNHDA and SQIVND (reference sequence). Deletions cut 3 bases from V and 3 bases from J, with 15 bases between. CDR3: CASSIRQTPGYEQYF. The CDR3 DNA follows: TGTGCCAGTAGTATCAGACAGACTCCTGGCTACGAGCAGTACTTC.